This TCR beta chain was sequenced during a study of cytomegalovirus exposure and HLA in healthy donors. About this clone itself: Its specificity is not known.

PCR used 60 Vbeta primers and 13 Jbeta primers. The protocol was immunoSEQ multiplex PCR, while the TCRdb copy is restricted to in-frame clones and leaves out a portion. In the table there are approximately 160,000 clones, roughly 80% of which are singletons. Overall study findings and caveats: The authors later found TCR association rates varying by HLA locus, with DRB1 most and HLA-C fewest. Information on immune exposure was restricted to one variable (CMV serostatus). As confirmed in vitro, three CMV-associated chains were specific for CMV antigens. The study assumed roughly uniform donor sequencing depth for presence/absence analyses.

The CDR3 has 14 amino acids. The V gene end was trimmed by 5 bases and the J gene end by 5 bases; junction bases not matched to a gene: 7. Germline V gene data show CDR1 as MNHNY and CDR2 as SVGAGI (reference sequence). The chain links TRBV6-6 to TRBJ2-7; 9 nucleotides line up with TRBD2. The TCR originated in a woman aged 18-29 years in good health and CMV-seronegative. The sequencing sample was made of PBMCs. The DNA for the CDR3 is TGTGCCAGCAGTAGGGCTAGCGGGAACAACGAGCAGTACTTC. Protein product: CASSRASGNNEQYF.